A single sample gave rise to the 18 T cell receptor beta chains below, sequenced in a study of T-cell reconstitution after alpha-beta-depleted transplantation in children. A TCRbeta library incorporating unique molecular identifiers was prepared. TCRdb redid the calling of the PCR reads with MiXCR, one entry per CDR3 protein. The sample holds about 830,000 distinct CDR3 sequences; around 17% are singletons and the top ten take roughly 5%. Sequencing used PBMCs, mostly from graft donor cells, obtained 360 days after TCRalphabeta/CD19-depleted stem cell transplant. The receptors shown here come from a male patient younger than 18 who had a stem cell transplant for acute lymphoblastic leukemia, so the T cells may come from the graft donor.

This clonotype was counted ten times or more. The genes are TRBV6-5 and TRBJ2-7; 8 nucleotides align to TRBD1. Germline loops: CDR1 MNHEY, CDR2 SVGAGI. J lost 0 bases, V lost 2 bases, and 6 bases had no gene match. This CDR3 has 16 residues. CDR3 in amino acids: CASSYTDRGNSYEQYF. The CDR3 DNA reads TGTGCCAGCAGTTACACAGACAGGGGCAACTCCTACGAGCAGTACTTC.

The rearrangement links TRBV29-1 to TRBJ2-1, with 7 positions matching TRBD2. Germline V gene lookup returns CDR1 SQVTM and CDR2 ANQGSEA. V lost 6 bases to trimming and J lost 4 bases; unmatched junction nucleotides: 12. The CDR3 contains 15 residues. Written as DNA, the CDR3 is TGCAGCGTCTTCGGCGGGAGAGTCAAGTACAATGAGCAGTTCTTC. Encoded protein: CSVFGGRVKYNEQFF.

The sample holds many counts of this clonotype. The V and J genes are TRBV9 and TRBJ2-2, with D possibly being TRBD2 (6 bases). The V and J ends lost 3 bases and 1 base respectively, with 16 bases between them. Germline V CDR1 and CDR2: SGDLS, YYNGEE. The CDR3 is 17 residues long. This chain's CDR3 is CASSAPRLVRNTGELFF. The CDR3 region has the DNA TGTGCCAGCAGCGCCCCGAGACTAGTAAGGAACACCGGGGAGCTGTTTTTT.

This clonotype came up many times. The V and J genes are TRBV6-5 and TRBJ2-1; D not resolved. Germline lookup yields CDR1 MNHEY and CDR2 SVGAGI. Trimming removed 2 bases from V and 2 bases from J, with 13 bases in between. This CDR3 has 16 amino acids. Here the CDR3 reads CASSYDRAVTYNEQFF. The CDR3 region has the DNA TGTGCCAGCAGTTACGATCGCGCGGTCACCTACAATGAGCAGTTCTTC.

In this sample, this clonotype turned up many times. The chain uses TRBV5-1 and TRBJ2-7; 14 positions match TRBD2. The ends lost 3 bases at V and 6 bases at J; junction bases unmatched: 5. This CDR3 has 15 residues. Germline CDR1 is SGHRS and CDR2 is YFSETQ. The CDR3 sequence: CASSSTSGGASEQYF. CDR3 in DNA: TGCGCCAGCAGCTCGACTAGCGGGGGGGCATCCGAGCAGTACTTC.

This clonotype was recorded only once. This rearrangement joins TRBV20-1 to TRBJ1-2; no clear D. With 0 bases removed from V and 3 bases from J, the gap between germline ends came to 11 bases. CDR3 length: 14 residues. Looked up from germline, CDR1 is DFQATT and CDR2 is SNEGSKA (reference sequence). This chain's CDR3 is CSARDMRHYYGYTF. The CDR3 nucleotides are TGCAGTGCTAGAGATATGCGGCACTACTATGGCTACACCTTC.

The gene calls are TRBV5-1 and TRBJ1-4, with 11 bases fitting TRBD1. V was clipped by 4 bases and J by 6 bases; unmatched bases: 8. CDR1 is SGHRS, CDR2 YFSETQ, per germline. The CDR3 has 16 residues. This CDR3 reads CASSIRTGGADEKLFF. CDR3 DNA: TGCGCCAGCAGCATAAGGACAGGGGGCGCAGATGAAAAACTGTTTTTT.

This clonotype turned up a few times. V and J are TRBV4-1 and TRBJ2-7, with D perhaps matching TRBD1 (6 bases). Trimming took off 0 bases at V and 0 bases at J, with 15 bases between the two ends. The CDR3 sequence is 17 residues long. CDR1 and CDR2 from the germline V gene are MGHRA and YSYEKL. The CDR3 region is CASSQDEWTASSYEQYF. The CDR3, as DNA: TGCGCCAGCAGCCAAGACGAATGGACAGCGAGCTCCTACGAGCAGTACTTC.

The table lists this clonotype with a few counts. One end of the junction varies from germline; a read error may be responsible. The V call is TRBV29-1, the J call TRBJ2-2; D not resolved. The germline gives CDR1 SQVTM, CDR2 ANQGSEA. The CDR3 spans 11 residues. Written as DNA, the CDR3 is TGCAGCGTTGAGAACCCCGGGGAGCTGTTTTTT. Encoded protein: CSVENPGELFF.

The rearrangement joins TRBV29-1 to TRBJ2-5; 9 bases agree with TRBD2. In germline, CDR1 is SQVTM, CDR2 ANQGSEA. V was pared by 0 bases and J by 5 bases, with 7 bases of the junction left unmatched. The CDR3 runs 15 residues. The CDR3, as DNA: TGCAGCGTTGAAGATATGGGCGGGAGGGGGGAGACCCAGTACTTC. This codes for CSVEDMGGRGETQYF.

The gene calls are TRBV6-5 and TRBJ2-1; 7 nucleotides match TRBD2. Germline-derived CDR1 and CDR2 are MNHEY and SVGAGI. Trimming at V came to 2 bases and at J to 7 bases, leaving 5 bases not matched to a gene. This CDR3 region has 14 residues. The CDR3 coding sequence is TGTGCCAGCAGTTACGGCAGGGAGGGGAATGAGCAGTTCTTC. This gives the protein CASSYGREGNEQFF.

This clonotype was picked up many times. This chain joins TRBV24-1 and TRBJ2-7; D possibly matches TRBD1 or TRBD2 (5 bases each). The V gene lost 5 bases and the J gene lost 0 bases, with 7 bases spanning the gap. The length of the CDR3 is 13 residues. The germline V gene encodes CDR1 KGHDR and CDR2 SFDVKD. This chain's CDR3 is CATSGDVSYEQYF. The CDR3 bases are TGTGCCACCAGTGGGGACGTCTCCTACGAGCAGTACTTC.

The chain joins TRBV6-5 to TRBJ2-2; 7 nucleotides match TRBD2. Germline V gene sequence: CDR1 MNHEY, CDR2 SVGAGI. This CDR3 has 18 residues. V trimming: 0 bases; J trimming: 2 bases; junction bases outside the gene matches: 9. CDR3 DNA: TGTGCCAGCAGTTACTCGATGGGGCTAGCGGCTAACACCGGGGAGCTGTTTTTT. Its protein product is CASSYSMGLAANTGELFF.

In this sample, this clonotype turned up a few times. The chain employs TRBV7-2 and TRBJ1-1; no definite D call. The CDR3 extends over 14 amino acids. CDR1 and CDR2 (germline): SGHTA, FQGNSA. V lost 2 bases and J 7 bases, leaving 14 bases between the germline ends. CDR3 nucleotides: TGTGCCAGCAGCTTAAAGTCCCGGGTGGGTGAAGCTTTCTTT. Translating gives CASSLKSRVGEAFF.

This clonotype was seen more than once but under ten times. The V and J genes are TRBV29-1 and TRBJ2-7; D may be TRBD1 or TRBD2 (5 bases each). Germline CDR1 reads SQVTM; CDR2 reads ANQGSEA. V lost 7 bases and J 0 bases, leaving 13 bases between the germline ends. The CDR3 totals 13 residues. The CDR3 DNA sequence: TGCAGCGCTCCGGGACCAAACTCCTACGAGCAGTACTTC. Its protein product is CSAPGPNSYEQYF.

This clonotype was observed a handful of times. The chain recombines TRBV7-9 with TRBJ2-1, with 7 bases fitting TRBD2. V lost 5 bases to trimming and J lost 2 bases; unmatched junction nucleotides: 6. The germline V gene has CDR1 SEHNR and CDR2 FQNEAQ (reference sequence). The CDR3 loop spans 15 amino acids. The CDR3 region is CASSTGLGPYNEQFF. CDR3 in DNA: TGTGCCAGCAGCACCGGACTAGGGCCCTACAATGAGCAGTTCTTC. The full variable domain, its missing parts supplied by reference TRBV7-9 and TRBJ2-1, is DTGVSQNPRHKITKRGQNVTFRCDPISEHNRLYWYRQTLGQGPEFLTYFQNEAQLEKSRLLSDRFSAERPKGSFSTLEIQRTEQGDSAMYLCASSTGLGPYNEQFFGPGTRLTVL.

The chain combines TRBV9 with TRBJ2-7; D is ambiguous. Trimming removed 0 bases from V and 2 bases from J, with 6 bases in between. The germline CDR1 and CDR2 sequences are SGDLS and YYNGEE. The CDR3 runs to 13 residues. CDR3 DNA sequence: TGTGCCAGCAGCGTAGTACCAACCTACGAGCAGTACTTC. It specifies CASSVVPTYEQYF.

The sample holds a few counts of this clonotype. This chain links TRBV14 with TRBJ2-7; TRBD1 might be the D (5 bases). CDR1 and CDR2 from the germline V gene are SGHDN and FVKESK. The CDR3 is 14 residues long. V gave up 1 base and J gave up 6 bases, with 13 bases separating them. The CDR3 protein is CASSQGGIPLEQYF. The CDR3 bases are TGTGCCAGCAGCCAAGGGGGCATCCCTCTCGAGCAGTACTTC.